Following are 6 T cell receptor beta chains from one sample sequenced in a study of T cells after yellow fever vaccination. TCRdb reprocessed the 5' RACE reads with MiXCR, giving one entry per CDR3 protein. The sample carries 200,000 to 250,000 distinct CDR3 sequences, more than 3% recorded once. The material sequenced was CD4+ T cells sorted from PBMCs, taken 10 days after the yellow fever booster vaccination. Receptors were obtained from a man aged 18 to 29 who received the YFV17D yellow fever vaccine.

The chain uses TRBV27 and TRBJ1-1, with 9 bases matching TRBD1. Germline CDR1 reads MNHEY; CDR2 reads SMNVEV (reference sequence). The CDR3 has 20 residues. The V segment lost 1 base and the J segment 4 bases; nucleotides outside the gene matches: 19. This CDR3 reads CASSLFPGTGRQIGSTEAFF. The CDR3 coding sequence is TGTGCCAGCAGTTTATTCCCCGGGACAGGGCGGCAAATTGGGTCCACTGAAGCTTTCTTT.

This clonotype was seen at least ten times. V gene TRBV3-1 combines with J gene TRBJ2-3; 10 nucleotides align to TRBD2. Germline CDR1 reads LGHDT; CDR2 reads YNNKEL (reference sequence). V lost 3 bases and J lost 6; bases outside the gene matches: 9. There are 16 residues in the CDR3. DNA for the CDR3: TGTGCCAGCAGCCACCACGGAGCGGGGGGGCGGGATACGCAGTATTTT. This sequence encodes CASSHHGAGGRDTQYF.

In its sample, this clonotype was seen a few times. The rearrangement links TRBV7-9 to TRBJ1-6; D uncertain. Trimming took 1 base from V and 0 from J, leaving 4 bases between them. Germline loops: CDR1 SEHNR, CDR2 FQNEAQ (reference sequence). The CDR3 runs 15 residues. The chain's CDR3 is CASSLDLSYNSPLHF. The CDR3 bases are TGTGCCAGCAGCTTAGACCTCTCCTATAATTCACCCCTCCACTTT.

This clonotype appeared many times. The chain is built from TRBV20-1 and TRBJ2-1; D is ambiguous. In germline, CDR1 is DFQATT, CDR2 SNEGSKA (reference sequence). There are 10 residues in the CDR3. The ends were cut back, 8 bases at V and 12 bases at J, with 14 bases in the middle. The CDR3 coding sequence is TGCAGTCCGTCGGCGGTCTGGCAGTTCTTC. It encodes CSPSAVWQFF.

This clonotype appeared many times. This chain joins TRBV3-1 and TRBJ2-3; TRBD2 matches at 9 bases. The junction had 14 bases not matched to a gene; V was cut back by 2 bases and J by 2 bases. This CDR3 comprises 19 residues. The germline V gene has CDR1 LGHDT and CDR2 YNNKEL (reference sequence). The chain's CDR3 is CASSQSSAGSGGHTDTQYF. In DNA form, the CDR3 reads TGTGCCAGCAGCCAATCCAGCGCCGGTAGCGGGGGCCACACAGATACGCAGTATTTT.

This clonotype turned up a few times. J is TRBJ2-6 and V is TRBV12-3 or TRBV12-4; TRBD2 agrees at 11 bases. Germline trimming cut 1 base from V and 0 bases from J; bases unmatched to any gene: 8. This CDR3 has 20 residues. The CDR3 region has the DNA TGTGCCAGCAGTTTAGAGTCTAGCGGGGGGCTAGGCTCTGGGGCCAACGTCCTGACTTTC. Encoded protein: CASSLESSGGLGSGANVLTF.